The T cell receptor (beta chain) described here comes from a study of long-term antiretroviral therapy in people with HIV. J lost 6 bases, V lost 0 bases, and 5 bases had no gene match. This CDR3 is 15 amino acids long. Germline V gene lookup returns CDR1 SGHRS and CDR2 YFSETQ. The run of the v3.0 immunoSEQ assay was at survey level. What sequencing targeted per sample was roughly 40,000-55,000 T-cell genomes. TCRdb keeps only in-frame clones here, not all; method: immunoSEQ multiplex PCR. The sample lists about 21,000 clones, 88% occurring once. V is TRBV5-1 and J is TRBJ1-5, with 8 nucleotides matching TRBD1. This TCR came from a man in his sixties with HIV. This specimen was unsorted PBMCs, taken 2.3 years after starting antiretroviral therapy. The CDR3 DNA follows: TGCGCCAGCAGCTTGGTTCCAGGGGGCGGTCAGCCCCAGCATTTT. Amino acids: CASSLVPGGGQPQHF.